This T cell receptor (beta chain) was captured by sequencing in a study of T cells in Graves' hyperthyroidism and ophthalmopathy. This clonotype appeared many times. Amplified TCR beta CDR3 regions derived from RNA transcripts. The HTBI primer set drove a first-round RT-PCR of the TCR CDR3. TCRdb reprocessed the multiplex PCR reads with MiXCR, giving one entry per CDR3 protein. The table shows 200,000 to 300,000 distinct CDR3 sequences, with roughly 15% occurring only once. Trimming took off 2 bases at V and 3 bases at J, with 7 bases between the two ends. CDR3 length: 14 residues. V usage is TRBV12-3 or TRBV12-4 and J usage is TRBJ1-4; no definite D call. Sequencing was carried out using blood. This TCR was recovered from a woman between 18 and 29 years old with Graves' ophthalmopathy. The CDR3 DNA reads TGTGCCAGCAGTTTAAGGTCAGCTAATGAAAAACTGTTTTTT. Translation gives CASSLRSANEKLFF.